In its sample, the clone carrying this TCR beta chain was seen once. Repertoires were generated with immunoSEQ multiplex PCR, while TCRdb's copy carries only in-frame clones and drops some. The sample has about 220,000 clones, around 87% seen once. The data were obtained in a study of blood T cell repertoires in COVID-19. Between the trimmed V and J ends, which lost 4 bases and 4 bases, there was a span of 7 bases. This CDR3 comprises 11 residues. CDR1 DFQATT and CDR2 SNEGSKA come from the germline V gene (reference sequence). Individuals drawn from some 25 US areas were roughly 18 to 95 years old. The chain couples TRBV20-1 to TRBJ1-2, with unresolved D. This sequence was found in a woman younger than 35 in a cohort exposed to, infected with or recovered from COVID-19 (not recorded which). The sample taken for sequencing was PBMCs or T cells enriched from blood (not recorded which). CDR3 bases: TGCAGTGCTACGACGGGCTATGGCTACACCTTC. It is translated as CSATTGYGYTF.